A selection of T cell receptor beta chains follows, all from one sample in a study of regulatory T cells in long-lasting Graves disease. Each CDR3 protein gets one entry after TCRdb re-called the multiplex PCR reads with MiXCR. The data hold some 490,000 distinct CDR3 sequences, with around 12% observed a single time. These sequences were also reported in another study, on T cells in Graves' hyperthyroidism and ophthalmopathy.

This material consisted of peripheral blood mononuclear cells (PBMCs), taken at new diagnosis, from a patient treated with antithyroid drugs. Receptors originate from a woman in her 30s with Graves disease. CDR3s include the opening cysteine and the closing phenylalanine or tryptophan. Each record gives: clone size, V gene, D gene, J gene, CDR3 protein, CDR3 DNA. The D gene is left open where the match is weak. The size entry is marked missing in some rows and otherwise reads once, few, many or a size class.

>few|TRBV25-1|.|TRBJ2-7
CASSDPGLIDEQYF
TGTGCCAGCAGTGATCCAGGCCTTATAGACGAGCAGTACTTC
>many|TRBV2|.|TRBJ1-1
CASSELQQGGTEAFF
TGTGCCAGCAGTGAACTTCAACAGGGCGGCACTGAAGCTTTCTTT
>many|TRBV12-3/TRBV12-4|.|TRBJ2-7
CASSPPPSYEQYF
TGTGCCAGCAGCCCACCACCCTCCTACGAGCAGTACTTC
>few|TRBV20-1|.|TRBJ2-3
CSATAGEDTQYF
TGCAGTGCGACCGCAGGGGAAGATACGCAGTATTTT
>.|TRBV20-1|.|TRBJ1-2
CSALSSLYGYTF
TGCAGTGCTCTAAGCAGCCTTTATGGCTACACCTTC
>.|TRBV9|TRBD2|TRBJ2-1
CASSVGTSGYEQFF
TGTGCCAGCAGCGTAGGGACTAGCGGATACGAGCAGTTCTTC
>.|TRBV5-1|.|TRBJ1-2
CASSTGIDGGYTF
TGCGCCAGCAGCACTGGCATAGATGGGGGCTACACCTTC
>many|TRBV20-1|TRBD2|TRBJ2-7
CSAMLAGVLRSAYEQYF
TGCAGTGCTATGCTAGCGGGAGTCCTGAGATCGGCCTACGAGCAGTACTTC
>.|TRBV5-5|.|TRBJ1-1
CASSLSATLEAFF
TGTGCCAGCAGCTTGTCCGCCACCCTTGAAGCTTTCTTT
>.|TRBV25-1|TRBD2|TRBJ2-5
CASSGSPPIAGDPETQYF
TGTGCCAGCAGTGGATCTCCGCCTATAGCGGGAGATCCAGAGACCCAGTACTTC
>many|TRBV27|TRBD2|TRBJ2-2
CASRGKREVGELFF
TGTGCCAGCAGGGGGAAGCGGGAGGTCGGGGAGCTGTTTTTT
>many|TRBV20-1|.|TRBJ1-1
CSARVPERSTEAFF
TGCAGTGCTAGAGTCCCCGAACGGAGCACTGAAGCTTTCTTT
>many|TRBV20-1|.|TRBJ1-2
CSGLGLGDNYGYTF
TGCAGTGGCCTGGGACTCGGGGATAACTATGGCTACACCTTC
>.|TRBV9|.|TRBJ2-5
CASSVLERPQETQYF
TGTGCCAGCAGCGTTCTCGAGAGACCACAAGAGACCCAGTACTTC
>many|TRBV29-1|.|TRBJ2-1
CSVAGLAEQFF
TGCAGCGTGGCGGGGCTCGCTGAGCAGTTCTTC
>.|TRBV7-2|.|TRBJ1-2
CASSLATGGPYGYTF
TGTGCCAGCAGCTTAGCGACCGGGGGTCCTTATGGCTACACCTTC
>.|TRBV24-1|.|TRBJ1-5
CATSPGPGLNQPQHF
TGTGCCACCTCCCCAGGGCCGGGCCTCAATCAGCCCCAGCATTTT
>.|TRBV4-1|.|TRBJ2-7
CASSQVGLNEQYF
TGCGCCAGCAGCCAAGTCGGGCTGAACGAGCAGTACTTC
>.|TRBV3-1|.|TRBJ1-3
CASSQDWSGNTIYF
TGTGCCAGCAGCCAAGATTGGTCTGGAAACACCATATATTTT
>.|TRBV5-4|.|TRBJ2-3
CASSSRHQFTDTQYF
TGTGCCAGCAGCTCCAGACACCAATTCACAGATACGCAGTATTTT
>few|TRBV5-8|.|TRBJ1-4
CASSSGRGDGKLFF
TGTGCCAGCAGCTCCGGCCGGGGAGATGGAAAACTGTTTTTT
>many|TRBV28|TRBD1|TRBJ1-1
CASGRPTGITEAFF
TGTGCCAGCGGTAGGCCGACAGGGATTACTGAAGCTTTCTTT
>many|TRBV7-2|.|TRBJ1-1
CASSSPQGRRAFF
TGTGCCAGCAGCTCCCCCCAGGGGCGGCGAGCTTTCTTT
>many|TRBV7-3|.|TRBJ2-7
CASSLMGLPGDEQYF
TGTGCCAGCAGCTTAATGGGACTGCCAGGCGACGAGCAGTACTTC
>many|TRBV6-2/TRBV6-3|.|TRBJ2-2
CASSEGNTGELFF
TGTGCCAGCAGTGAAGGGAACACCGGGGAGCTGTTTTTT
>.|TRBV9|.|TRBJ1-3
CASSVKDVGYTIYF
TGTGCCAGCAGCGTAAAGGATGTTGGTTACACCATATATTTT
>many|TRBV24-1|.|TRBJ2-2
CATSDLRGTGELFF
TGTGCCACCAGTGATTTGCGGGGCACCGGGGAGCTGTTTTTT
>few|TRBV6-5|TRBD1|TRBJ2-7
CASSYSGTGMNEQYF
TGTGCCAGCAGTTACTCTGGGACAGGGATGAACGAGCAGTACTTC